The 2 T cell receptor beta chains reported below all come from one sample, sequenced in a study of blood T cell repertoires in COVID-19. Generated by immunoSEQ multiplex PCR, the TCRdb table keeps only in-frame clones and is missing some. The sample lists approximately 70,000 clones, around 90% seen once, with more than 6.5% in the top ten. Sequencing was done on a sample of peripheral blood. These receptors were taken from a woman aged 80 or over with active COVID-19.

The chain carries TRBV29-1 and TRBJ2-7; TRBD2 might be the D (6 bases). Germline V lookup: CDR1 SQVTM, CDR2 ANQGSEA. Trimming pared 4 bases from V and 3 bases from J, leaving 10 bases between. This CDR3 has 12 residues. In nucleotides, the CDR3 is TGCAGCGTTGGTCGGACTAACTACGAGCAGTACTTC. It codes for CSVGRTNYEQYF.

A single count supports this clone. This chain links TRBV9 with TRBJ2-3; 8 nucleotides match TRBD2. The CDR3 has 13 residues. Germline CDR1 is SGDLS and CDR2 is YYNGEE. Trimming at V came to 0 bases and at J to 14 bases, leaving 8 bases not matched to a gene. As DNA, the CDR3 is TGTGCCAGCAGCGTAGCTACAAGCGGGAGTCTGTATTTT. This encodes CASSVATSGSLYF.